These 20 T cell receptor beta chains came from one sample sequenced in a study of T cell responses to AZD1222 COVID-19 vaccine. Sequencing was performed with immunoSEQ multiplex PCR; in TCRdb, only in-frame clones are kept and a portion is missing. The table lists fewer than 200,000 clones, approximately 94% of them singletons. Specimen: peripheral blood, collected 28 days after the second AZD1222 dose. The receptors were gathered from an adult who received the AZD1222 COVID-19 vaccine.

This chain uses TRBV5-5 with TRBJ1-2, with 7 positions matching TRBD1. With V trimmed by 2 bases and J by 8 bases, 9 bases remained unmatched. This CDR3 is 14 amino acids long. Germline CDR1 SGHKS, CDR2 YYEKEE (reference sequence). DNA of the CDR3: TGTGCCAGCAGCTTTAGGACAGGCCAGGCGGGCTACACCTTC. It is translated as CASSFRTGQAGYTF.

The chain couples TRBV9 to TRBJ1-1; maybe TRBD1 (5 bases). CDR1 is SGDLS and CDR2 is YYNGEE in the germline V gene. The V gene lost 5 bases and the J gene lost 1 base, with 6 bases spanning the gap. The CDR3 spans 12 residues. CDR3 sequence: CASRGTNTEAFF. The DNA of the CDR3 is TGTGCCAGCAGGGGGACGAACACTGAAGCTTTCTTT.

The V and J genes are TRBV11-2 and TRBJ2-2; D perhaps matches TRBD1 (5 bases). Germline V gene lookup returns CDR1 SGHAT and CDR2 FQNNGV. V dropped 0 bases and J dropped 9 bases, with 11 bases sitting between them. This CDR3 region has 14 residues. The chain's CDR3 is CASSLEQDRRELFF. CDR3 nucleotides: TGTGCCAGCAGCTTAGAACAGGACCGGAGGGAGCTGTTTTTT.

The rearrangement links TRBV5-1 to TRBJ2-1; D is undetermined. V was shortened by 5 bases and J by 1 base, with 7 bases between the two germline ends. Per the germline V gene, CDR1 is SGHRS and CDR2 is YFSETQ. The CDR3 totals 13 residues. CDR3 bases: TGCGCCAGCAGGGCTTTTTCCTACAATGAGCAGTTCTTC. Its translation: CASRAFSYNEQFF.

The CDR3 reads CASSLVSMQGRSEKLFF. CDR3 nucleotide sequence: TGCGCCAGCAGCTTGGTATCTATGCAGGGGAGGAGTGAAAAACTGTTTTTT. The V gene is TRBV5-1, the J gene TRBJ1-4; weak D call: TRBD1 (6 bases). Germline CDR1 reads SGHRS; CDR2 reads YFSETQ. Deletions cut 0 bases from V and 7 bases from J, with 19 bases between. The CDR3 runs 17 residues. Variable domain in full (rest from reference TRBV5-1 and TRBJ1-4): KAGVTQTPRYLIKTRGQQVTLSCSPISGHRSVSWYQQTPGQGLQFLFEYFSETQRNKGNFPGRFSGRQFSNSRSEMNVSTLELGDSALYLCASSLVSMQGRSEKLFFGSGTQLSVL.

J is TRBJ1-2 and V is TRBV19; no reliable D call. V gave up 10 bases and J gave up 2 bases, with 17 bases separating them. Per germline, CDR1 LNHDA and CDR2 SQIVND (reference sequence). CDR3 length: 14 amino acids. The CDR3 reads CATHPTDRNYGYTF. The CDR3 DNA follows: TGTGCCACCCACCCCACGGACCGAAACTATGGCTACACCTTC.

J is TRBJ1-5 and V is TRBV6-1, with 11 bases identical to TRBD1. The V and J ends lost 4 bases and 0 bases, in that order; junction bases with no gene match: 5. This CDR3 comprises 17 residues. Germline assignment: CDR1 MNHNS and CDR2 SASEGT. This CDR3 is CASSGDRGSYSNQPQHF. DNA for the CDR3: TGTGCCAGCAGTGGGGACAGGGGGTCGTATAGCAATCAGCCCCAGCATTTT.

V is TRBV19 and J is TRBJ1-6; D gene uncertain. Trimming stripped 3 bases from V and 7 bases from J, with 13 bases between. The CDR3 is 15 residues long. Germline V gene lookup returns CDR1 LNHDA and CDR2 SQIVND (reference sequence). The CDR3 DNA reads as TGTGCCAGTAGTATGAGGCCCGGAGGGAATTCACCCCTCCACTTT. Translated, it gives CASSMRPGGNSPLHF.

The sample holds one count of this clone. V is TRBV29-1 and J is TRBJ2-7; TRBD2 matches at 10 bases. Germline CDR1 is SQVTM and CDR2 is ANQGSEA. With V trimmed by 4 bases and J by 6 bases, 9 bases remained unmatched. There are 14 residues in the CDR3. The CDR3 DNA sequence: TGCAGCGTTGCCCCTAGCGGGAGTTTAAGCGAGCAGTACTTC. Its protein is CSVAPSGSLSEQYF.

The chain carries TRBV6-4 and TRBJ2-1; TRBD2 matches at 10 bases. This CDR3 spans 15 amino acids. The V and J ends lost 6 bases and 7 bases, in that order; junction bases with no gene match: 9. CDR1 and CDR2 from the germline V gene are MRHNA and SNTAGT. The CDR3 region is CASRAASGSGNEQFF. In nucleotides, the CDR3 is TGTGCCAGCAGGGCGGCTAGCGGGAGTGGTAATGAGCAGTTCTTC.

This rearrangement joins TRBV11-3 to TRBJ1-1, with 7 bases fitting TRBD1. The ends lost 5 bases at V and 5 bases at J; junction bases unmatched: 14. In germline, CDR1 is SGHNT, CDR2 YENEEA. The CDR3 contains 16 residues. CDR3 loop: CASSPGGGGWRTEAFF. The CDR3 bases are TGTGCCAGCAGCCCAGGGGGAGGTGGATGGAGGACTGAAGCTTTCTTT.

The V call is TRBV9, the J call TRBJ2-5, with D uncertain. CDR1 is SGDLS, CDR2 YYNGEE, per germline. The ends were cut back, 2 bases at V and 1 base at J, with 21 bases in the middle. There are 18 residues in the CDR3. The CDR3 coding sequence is TGTGCCAGCAGCGTCAGTGGACGGAACGGGCTCGCCCAAGAGACCCAGTACTTC. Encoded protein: CASSVSGRNGLAQETQYF.

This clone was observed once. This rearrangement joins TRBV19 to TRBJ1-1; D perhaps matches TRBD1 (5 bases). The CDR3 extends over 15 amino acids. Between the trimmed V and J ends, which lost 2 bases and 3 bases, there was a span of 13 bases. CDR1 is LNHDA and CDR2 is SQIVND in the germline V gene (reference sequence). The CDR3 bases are TGTGCCAGTAGTATAATATCGGGGGTGGACACTGAAGCTTTCTTT. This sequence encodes CASSIISGVDTEAFF.

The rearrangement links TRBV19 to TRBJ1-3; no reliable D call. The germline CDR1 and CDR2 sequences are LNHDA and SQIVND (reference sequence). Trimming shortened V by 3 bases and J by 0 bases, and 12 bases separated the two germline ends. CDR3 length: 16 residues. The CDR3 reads CASSISGVISGNTIYF. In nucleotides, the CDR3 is TGTGCCAGTAGTATCTCAGGAGTAATCTCTGGAAACACCATATATTTT.

CDR3 sequence reads: CASSYLETGELFF. CDR3 bases: TGTGCCAGCAGTTACCTGGAAACGGGGGAGCTGTTTTTT. The chain has TRBV6-2 or TRBV6-3 and TRBJ2-2; D not resolved. The CDR3 runs 13 residues. V lost 2 bases, J lost 8 bases, and 9 bases lay in between. Germline CDR1 is MNHEY and CDR2 is SVGEGT.

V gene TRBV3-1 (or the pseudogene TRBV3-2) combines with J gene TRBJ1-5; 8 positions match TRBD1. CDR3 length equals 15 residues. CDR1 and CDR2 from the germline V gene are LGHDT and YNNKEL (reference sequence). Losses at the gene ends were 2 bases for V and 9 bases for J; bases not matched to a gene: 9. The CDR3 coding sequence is TGTGCCAGCAGCCAAACCCCCTCAGGGGGCCCGCCCCAGCATTTT. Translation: CASSQTPSGGPPQHF.

CDR3 sequence reads: CASKRRGGAVQPQHF. CDR3 coding DNA: TGTGCCAGCAAACGGCGCGGGGGGGCAGTTCAGCCCCAGCATTTT. This chain links TRBV27 with TRBJ1-5, with D perhaps TRBD1 (6 bases). CDR1 is MNHEY and CDR2 is SMNVEV in the germline V gene (reference sequence). The V end was cut by 7 bases, the J end by 6 bases, with 19 bases between. The length of the CDR3 is 15 residues.

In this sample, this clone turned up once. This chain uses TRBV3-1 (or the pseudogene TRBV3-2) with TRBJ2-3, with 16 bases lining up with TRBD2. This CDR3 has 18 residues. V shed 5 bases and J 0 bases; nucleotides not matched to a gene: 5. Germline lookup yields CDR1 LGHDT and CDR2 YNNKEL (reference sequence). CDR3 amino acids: CASSSEGLAGGSTDTQYF. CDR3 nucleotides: TGTGCCAGCAGCTCGGAGGGACTAGCGGGGGGGAGCACAGATACGCAGTATTTT.

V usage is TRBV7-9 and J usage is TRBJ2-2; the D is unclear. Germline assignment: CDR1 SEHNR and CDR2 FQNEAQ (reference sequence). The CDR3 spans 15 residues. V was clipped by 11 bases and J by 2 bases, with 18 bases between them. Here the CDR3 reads CAGLRAYRNTGELFF. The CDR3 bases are TGTGCCGGTCTCCGGGCCTATAGAAACACCGGGGAGCTGTTTTTT.

CDR3 in amino acids: CASSQDLAENQPQHF. The CDR3 nucleotides are TGTGCCAGCAGCCAAGATTTGGCAGAGAATCAGCCCCAGCATTTT. The rearrangement uses TRBV3-1 (or the pseudogene TRBV3-2) and TRBJ1-5, with unresolved D. Germline CDR1 LGHDT, CDR2 YNNKEL (reference sequence). The germline V and J ends were trimmed by 0 bases and 4 bases, with 10 bases remaining between them. CDR3 length: 15 residues.